This T cell receptor beta chain was recovered during a study of T cells expressing NK-cell markers. The CDR3 consists of 17 residues. Germline CDR1 and CDR2: SGHRS and YFSETQ. From the 5' RACE reads, TCRdb lists one entry per CDR3 protein and no DNA. The ten most abundant clones cover approximately 3.6% of a sample with 500,000 to 700,000 distinct CDR3 sequences. Broader study findings: Whether expanded NKG2C+ T cell clones were HCMV-specific remained unclear.

Concerning this clonotype itself: Its antigen is still unknown.

This chain links TRBV5-1 with TRBJ2-3; TCRdb's assignment of TRBD2 cannot be checked, as there is no DNA. Sequenced material: blood T cells: a sorted CD56 or NKG2C T cell subset, CD4+ or CD8+ T cells, or bulk PBMC T cells (not recorded which). The origin of this receptor is a man between 18 and 29 years old in good health. The chain's CDR3 is CASSARLAGSLLYTQYF.